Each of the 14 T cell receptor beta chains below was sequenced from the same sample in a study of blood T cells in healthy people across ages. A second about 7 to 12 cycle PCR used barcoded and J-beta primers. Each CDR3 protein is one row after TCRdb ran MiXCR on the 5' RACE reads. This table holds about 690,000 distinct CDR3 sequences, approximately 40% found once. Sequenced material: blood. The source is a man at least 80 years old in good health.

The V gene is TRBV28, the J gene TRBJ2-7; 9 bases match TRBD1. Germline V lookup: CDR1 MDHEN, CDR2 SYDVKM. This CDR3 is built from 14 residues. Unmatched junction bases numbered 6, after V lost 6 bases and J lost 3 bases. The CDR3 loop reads CASSQDRGFYEQYF. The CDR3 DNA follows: TGTGCCAGCAGCCAGGACAGGGGTTTCTACGAGCAGTACTTC.

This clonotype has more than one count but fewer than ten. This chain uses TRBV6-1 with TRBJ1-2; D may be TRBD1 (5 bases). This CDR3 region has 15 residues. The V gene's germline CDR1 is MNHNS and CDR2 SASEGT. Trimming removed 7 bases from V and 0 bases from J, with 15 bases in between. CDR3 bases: TGTGCCAGCACGATAGGGGTCTCAGCTAACTATGGCTACACCTTC. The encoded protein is CASTIGVSANYGYTF.

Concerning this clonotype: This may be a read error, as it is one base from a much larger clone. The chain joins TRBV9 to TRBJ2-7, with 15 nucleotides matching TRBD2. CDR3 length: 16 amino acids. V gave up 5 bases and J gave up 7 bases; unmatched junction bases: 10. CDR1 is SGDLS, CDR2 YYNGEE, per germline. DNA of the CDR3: TGTGCCAGCAGTATCGGACTAGCGGGAGGGTACAATGAGCAGTACTTC. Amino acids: CASSIGLAGGYNEQYF.

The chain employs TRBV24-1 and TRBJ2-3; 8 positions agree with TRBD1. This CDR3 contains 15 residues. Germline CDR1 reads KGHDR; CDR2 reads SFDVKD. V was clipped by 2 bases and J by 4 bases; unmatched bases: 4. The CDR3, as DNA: TGTGCCACCAGTGATTCCAGGGGGCGGGCAGATACGCAGTATTTT. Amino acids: CATSDSRGRADTQYF.

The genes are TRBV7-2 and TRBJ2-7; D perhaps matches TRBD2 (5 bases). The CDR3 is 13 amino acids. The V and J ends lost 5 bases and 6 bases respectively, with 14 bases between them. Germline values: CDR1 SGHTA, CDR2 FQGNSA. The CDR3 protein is CASSPLEWSEQYF. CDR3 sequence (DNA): TGTGCCAGCAGCCCACTAGAATGGTCCGAGCAGTACTTC.

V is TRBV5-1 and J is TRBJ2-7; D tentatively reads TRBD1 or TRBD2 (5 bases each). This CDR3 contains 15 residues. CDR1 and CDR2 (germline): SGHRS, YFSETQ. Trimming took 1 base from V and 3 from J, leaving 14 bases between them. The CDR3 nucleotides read TGCGCCAGCAGCTTGTATACGGGGCAGGGCTACGAGCAGTACTTC. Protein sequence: CASSLYTGQGYEQYF.

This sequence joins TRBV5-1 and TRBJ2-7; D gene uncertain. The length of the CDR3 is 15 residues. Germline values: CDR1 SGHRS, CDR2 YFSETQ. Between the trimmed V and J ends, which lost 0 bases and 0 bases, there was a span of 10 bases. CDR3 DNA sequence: TGCGCCAGCAGCTTGGGTGAGGAAATCTCCTACGAGCAGTACTTC. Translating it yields CASSLGEEISYEQYF.

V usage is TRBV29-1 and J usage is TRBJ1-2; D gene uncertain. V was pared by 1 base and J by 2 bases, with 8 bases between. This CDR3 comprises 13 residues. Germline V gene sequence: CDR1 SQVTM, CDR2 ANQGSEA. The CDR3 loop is CSVEVGRNYGYTF. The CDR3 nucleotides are TGCAGCGTTGAAGTGGGTCGGAACTATGGCTACACCTTC.

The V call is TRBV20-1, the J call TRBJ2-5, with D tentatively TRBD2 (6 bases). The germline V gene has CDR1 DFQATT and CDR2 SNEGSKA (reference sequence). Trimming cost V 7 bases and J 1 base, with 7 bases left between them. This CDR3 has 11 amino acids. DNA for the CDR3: TGCAGTGGGGACTCCCAAGAGACCCAGTACTTC. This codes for CSGDSQETQYF.

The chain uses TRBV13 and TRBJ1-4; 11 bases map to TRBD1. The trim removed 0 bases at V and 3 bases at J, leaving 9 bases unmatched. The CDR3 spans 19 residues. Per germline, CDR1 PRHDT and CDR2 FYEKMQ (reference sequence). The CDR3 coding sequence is TGTGCCAGCAGCTTAGGCTGGACAGGGGGCGTTGGGGCTAATGAAAAACTGTTTTTT. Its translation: CASSLGWTGGVGANEKLFF.

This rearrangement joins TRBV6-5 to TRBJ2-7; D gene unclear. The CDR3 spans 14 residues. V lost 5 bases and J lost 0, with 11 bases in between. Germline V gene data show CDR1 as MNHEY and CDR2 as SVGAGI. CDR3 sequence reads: CASSPRFSSYEQYF. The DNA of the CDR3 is TGTGCCAGCAGTCCCAGGTTTAGCTCCTACGAGCAGTACTTC.

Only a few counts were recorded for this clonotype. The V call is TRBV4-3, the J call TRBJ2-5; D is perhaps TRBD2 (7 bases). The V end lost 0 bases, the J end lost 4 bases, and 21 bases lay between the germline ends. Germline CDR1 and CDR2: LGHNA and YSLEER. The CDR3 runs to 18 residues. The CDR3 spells CASSQDGGGGGRGETQYF. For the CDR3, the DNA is TGCGCCAGCAGCCAAGATGGAGGCGGGGGCGGCCGTGGAGAGACCCAGTACTTC.

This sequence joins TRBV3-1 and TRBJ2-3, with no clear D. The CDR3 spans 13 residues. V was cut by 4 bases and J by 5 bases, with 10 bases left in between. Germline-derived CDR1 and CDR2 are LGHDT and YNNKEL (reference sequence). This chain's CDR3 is CASSPVVQDTQYF. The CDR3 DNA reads TGTGCCAGCAGCCCCGTTGTCCAAGATACGCAGTATTTT.

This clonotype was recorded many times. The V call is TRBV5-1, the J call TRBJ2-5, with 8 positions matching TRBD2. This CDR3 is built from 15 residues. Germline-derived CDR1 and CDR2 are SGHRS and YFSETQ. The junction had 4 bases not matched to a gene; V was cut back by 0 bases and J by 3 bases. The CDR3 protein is CASSLAGGGEETQYF. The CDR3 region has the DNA TGCGCCAGCAGCTTGGCCGGGGGGGGTGAAGAGACCCAGTACTTC.